This T cell receptor beta chain was observed in a study of post-analysis software for immune sequencing data. Study-wide results and limits: Controls showed lower frequencies than patients for 5 or 6 TRBV segments, and TRBV5-6, TRBV5-1 and TRBV20-1 were among these.

This CDR3 spans 15 amino acids. V was clipped by 3 bases and J by 0 bases, with 13 bases between them. The germline V gene has CDR1 SQVTM and CDR2 ANQGSEA. Built from TCR beta cDNA, the libraries had unique molecular identifiers in them. TCRdb re-derived calls from the PCR reads in MiXCR, one entry per CDR3 protein. The data show roughly 800,000 distinct CDR3 sequences, about half seen once. This clonotype was seen only a few times. What it binds is unknown. Sequenced sample: blood. This receptor was taken from a girl under 18 with multiple sclerosis. V and J are TRBV29-1 and TRBJ2-3; no clear D gene. This CDR3 is CSVEPLTSSTDTQYF. DNA for the CDR3: TGCAGCGTTGAGCCCCTTACATCCAGCACAGATACGCAGTATTTT.